The rows below give T cell receptor beta chains drawn from one sample of a study of cytomegalovirus exposure and HLA in healthy donors. Method: immunoSEQ multiplex PCR; TCRdb's copy keeps in-frame clones and lacks some. The sample comprises fewer than 60,000 clones, nearly 95% of which are singletons, and less than 9.5% rests with the top ten. Sequencing was carried out using PBMCs. The receptors were sampled from a woman under 30 in good health and CMV-seropositive. Each CDR3 is given with its conserved first and last residue. The D gene is left open where the match is weak. Clone size is stated in some rows and not others, as once, few, many or a class when expanded.

J gene	D gene	V gene	clone size	CDR3 protein	CDR3 DNA
TRBJ2-6	-	TRBV28	-	CASSTTDSSSGANVLTF	TGTGCCAGCAGTACAACCGACAGCAGCTCTGGGGCCAACGTCCTGACTTTC
TRBJ1-1	TRBD1	TRBV2	-	CASSEIGAGGQVAFF	TGTGCCAGTAGTGAAATAGGGGCGGGTGGACAGGTCGCTTTCTTT
TRBJ1-1	TRBD1	TRBV7-2	-	CASSLGGQGRGAFF	TGTGCCAGCAGCTTAGGGGGACAGGGGCGGGGAGCTTTCTTT
TRBJ1-1	-	TRBV5-5	once	CASSFRGLVAFF	TGTGCCAGCAGCTTCCGGGGGTTGGTTGCTTTCTTT
TRBJ2-1	TRBD2	TRBV28	-	CASSPQDLAAIRNEQFF	TGTGCCAGCAGTCCGCAGGATCTAGCGGCTATAAGGAATGAGCAGTTCTTC
TRBJ1-5	TRBD1	TRBV2	-	CASSATGGGQPQHF	TGTGCCAGCAGTGCTACAGGGGGCGGTCAGCCCCAGCATTTT
TRBJ2-2	-	TRBV29-1	-	CSVVRGNTGELFF	TGCAGCGTTGTCCGGGGAAACACCGGGGAGCTGTTTTTT
TRBJ1-2	-	TRBV15	-	CATSRVPSETLYGYTF	TGTGCCACCAGCAGAGTGCCATCGGAGACCCTCTATGGCTACACCTTC
TRBJ2-7	TRBD2	TRBV10-3	-	CAISETPASGRNEQYF	TGTGCCATCAGTGAGACCCCGGCTAGCGGGAGAAACGAGCAGTACTTC
TRBJ2-7	-	TRBV11-3	-	CASSLQRNYEQYF	TGTGCCAGCAGCTTGCAGAGGAACTACGAGCAGTACTTC
TRBJ2-1	TRBD2	TRBV2	once	CASSFSGTGNNEQFF	TGTGCCAGCAGTTTCAGCGGGACGGGTAACAATGAGCAGTTCTTC
TRBJ2-2	-	TRBV11-3	-	CATLDTHTGELFF	TGTGCCACCTTAGACACCCACACCGGGGAGCTGTTTTTT
TRBJ1-1	-	TRBV7-2	once	CASSLYQGTEAFF	TGTGCCAGCAGCTTATACCAGGGTACTGAAGCTTTCTTT
TRBJ2-7	-	TRBV6-6	-	CASMVPGLSSYEQYF	TGTGCCAGCATGGTTCCGGGACTTTCCTCCTACGAGCAGTACTTC
TRBJ2-1	TRBD2	TRBV9	-	CASSLFSGSKLYNEQFF	TGTGCCAGCAGCCTTTTCAGCGGGAGTAAATTGTACAATGAGCAGTTCTTC
TRBJ1-2	-	TRBV28	few	CASSPSRSNYGYTF	TGTGCCAGCAGTCCGTCCAGATCTAACTATGGCTACACCTTC